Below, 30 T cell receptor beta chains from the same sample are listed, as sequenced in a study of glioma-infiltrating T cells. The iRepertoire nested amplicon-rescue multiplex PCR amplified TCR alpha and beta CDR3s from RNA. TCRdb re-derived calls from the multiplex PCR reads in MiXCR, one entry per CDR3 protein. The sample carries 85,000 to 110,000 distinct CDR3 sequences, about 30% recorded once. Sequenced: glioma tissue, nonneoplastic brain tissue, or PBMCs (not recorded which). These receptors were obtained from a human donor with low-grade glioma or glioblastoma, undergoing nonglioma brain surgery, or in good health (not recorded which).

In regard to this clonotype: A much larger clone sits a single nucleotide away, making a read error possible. The CDR3 sequence is CATKGGPDQPKHF. CDR3 coding DNA: TGTGCCACCAAAGGGGGCCCGGATCAGCCCAAGCATTTT. The J gene is TRBJ1-5, the V gene TRBV24-1, with 7 bases that match TRBD1. This CDR3 has 13 amino acids. The V gene's germline CDR1 is KGHDR and CDR2 SFDVKD.

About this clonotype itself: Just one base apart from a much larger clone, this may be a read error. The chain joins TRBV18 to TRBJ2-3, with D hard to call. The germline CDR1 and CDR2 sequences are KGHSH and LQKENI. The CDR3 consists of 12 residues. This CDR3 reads CANSPFSDTQYF. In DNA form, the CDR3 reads TGTGCCAACTCACCCTTCTCAGATACGCAGTATTTT.

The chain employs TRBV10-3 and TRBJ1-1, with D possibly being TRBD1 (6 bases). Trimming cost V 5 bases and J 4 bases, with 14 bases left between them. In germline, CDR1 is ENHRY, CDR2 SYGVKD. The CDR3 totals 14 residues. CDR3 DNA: TGTGCCATCAGTACAGGGTCCATGATCACTGAAGCTTTCTTT. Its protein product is CAISTGSMITEAFF.

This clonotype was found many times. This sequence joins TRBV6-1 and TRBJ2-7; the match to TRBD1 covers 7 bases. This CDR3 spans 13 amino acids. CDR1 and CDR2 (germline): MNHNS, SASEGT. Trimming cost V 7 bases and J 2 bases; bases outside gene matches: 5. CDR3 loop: CASTDRAPYEQYF. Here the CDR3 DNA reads TGTGCCAGCACCGACAGGGCACCCTACGAGCAGTACTTC.

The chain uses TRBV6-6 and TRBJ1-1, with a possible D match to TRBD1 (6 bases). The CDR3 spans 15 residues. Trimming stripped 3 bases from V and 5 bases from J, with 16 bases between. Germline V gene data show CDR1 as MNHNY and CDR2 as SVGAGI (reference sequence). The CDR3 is CASSYGGHQGTEAFF. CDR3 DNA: TGTGCCAGCAGTTATGGGGGACACCAAGGAACTGAAGCTTTCTTT.

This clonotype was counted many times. CDR3 nucleotides: TGTGCCACCCAAAGGACGCGTAATGAAAAACTGTTTTTT. It codes for CATQRTRNEKLFF. This chain uses TRBV15 with TRBJ1-4, with unresolved D. Germline CDR1 LNHNV, CDR2 YYDKDF (reference sequence). V shed 8 bases and J shed 4 bases, with 11 bases lying between them. There are 13 residues in the CDR3.

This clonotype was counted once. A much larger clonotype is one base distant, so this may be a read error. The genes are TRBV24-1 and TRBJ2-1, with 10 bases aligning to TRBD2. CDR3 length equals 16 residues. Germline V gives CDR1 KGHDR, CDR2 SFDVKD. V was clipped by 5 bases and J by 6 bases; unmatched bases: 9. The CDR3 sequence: CATSGPSGGTLNEQFF. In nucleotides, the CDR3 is TGTGCCACCAGTGGTCCTAGCGGGGGAACCCTCAATGAGCAGTTCTTC.

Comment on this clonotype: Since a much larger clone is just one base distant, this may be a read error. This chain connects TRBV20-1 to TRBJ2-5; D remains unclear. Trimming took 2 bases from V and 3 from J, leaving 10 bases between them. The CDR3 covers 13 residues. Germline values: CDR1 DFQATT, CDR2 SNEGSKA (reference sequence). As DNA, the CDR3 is TGCAGTGCTAGAACGGGCCTTAAAGAGACCCAGTACTTC. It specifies CSARTGLKETQYF.

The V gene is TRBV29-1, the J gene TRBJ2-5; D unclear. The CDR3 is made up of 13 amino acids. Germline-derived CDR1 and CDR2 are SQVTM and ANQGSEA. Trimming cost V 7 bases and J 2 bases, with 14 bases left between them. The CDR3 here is CSAEGVQQETQYF. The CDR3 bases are TGCAGCGCCGAAGGAGTACAGCAAGAGACCCAGTACTTC.

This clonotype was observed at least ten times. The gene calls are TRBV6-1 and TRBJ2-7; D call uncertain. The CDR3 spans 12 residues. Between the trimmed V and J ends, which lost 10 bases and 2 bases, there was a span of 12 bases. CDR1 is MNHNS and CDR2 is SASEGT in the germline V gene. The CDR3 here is CATRHTTYEQYF. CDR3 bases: TGTGCCACCAGGCACACGACCTACGAGCAGTACTTC.

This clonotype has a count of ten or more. CDR3 bases: TGTGCCAGCAGCTGGCAGGGGAGTCAGCCCCAGCATTTT. This gives the protein CASSWQGSQPQHF. The chain carries TRBV7-2 and TRBJ1-5, with D perhaps TRBD1 (6 bases). The CDR3 contains 13 residues. The ends were cut back, 4 bases at V and 6 bases at J, with 10 bases in the middle. Germline V gene sequence: CDR1 SGHTA, CDR2 FQGNSA.

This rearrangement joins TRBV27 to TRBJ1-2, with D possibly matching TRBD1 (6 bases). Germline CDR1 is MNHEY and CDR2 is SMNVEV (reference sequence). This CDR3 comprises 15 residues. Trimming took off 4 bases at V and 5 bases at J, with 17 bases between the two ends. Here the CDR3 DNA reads TGTGCCAGCAGTTCGTACCGGGACAATAAATATGGCTACACCTTC. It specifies CASSSYRDNKYGYTF.

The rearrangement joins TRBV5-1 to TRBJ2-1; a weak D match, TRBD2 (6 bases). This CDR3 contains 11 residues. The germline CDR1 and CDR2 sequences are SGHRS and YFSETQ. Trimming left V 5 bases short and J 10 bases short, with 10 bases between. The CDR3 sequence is CASSFGLEQFF. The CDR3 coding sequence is TGCGCCAGCAGTTTTGGACTAGAGCAGTTCTTC.

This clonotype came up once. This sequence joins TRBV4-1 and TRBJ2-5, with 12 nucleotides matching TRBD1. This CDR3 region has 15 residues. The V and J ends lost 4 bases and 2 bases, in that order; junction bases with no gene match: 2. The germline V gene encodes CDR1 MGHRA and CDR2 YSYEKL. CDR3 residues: CASSRDRGLQETQYF. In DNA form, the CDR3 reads TGCGCCAGCAGCCGGGACAGGGGGCTTCAAGAGACCCAGTACTTC.

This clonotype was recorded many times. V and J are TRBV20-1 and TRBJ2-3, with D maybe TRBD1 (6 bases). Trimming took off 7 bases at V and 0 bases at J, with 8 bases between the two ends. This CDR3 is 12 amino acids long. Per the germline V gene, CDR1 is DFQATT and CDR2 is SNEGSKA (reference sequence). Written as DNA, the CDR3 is TGCAGTGGGGACACTAGCACAGATACGCAGTATTTT. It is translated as CSGDTSTDTQYF.

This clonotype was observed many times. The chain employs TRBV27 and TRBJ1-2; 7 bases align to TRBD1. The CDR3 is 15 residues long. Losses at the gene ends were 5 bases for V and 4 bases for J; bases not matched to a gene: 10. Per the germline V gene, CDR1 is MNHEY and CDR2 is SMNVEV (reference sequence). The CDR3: CASSPGDRPLYGYTF. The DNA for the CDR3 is TGTGCCAGCAGTCCAGGGGACAGACCACTCTATGGCTACACCTTC.

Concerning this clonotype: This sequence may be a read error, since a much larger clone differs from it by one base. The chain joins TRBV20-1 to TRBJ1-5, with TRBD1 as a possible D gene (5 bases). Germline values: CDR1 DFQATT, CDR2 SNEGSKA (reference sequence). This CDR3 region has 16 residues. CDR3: CSAQNPDRDSSQPQHF. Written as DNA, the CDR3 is TGCAGTGCCCAAAACCCCGACAGAGATAGCAGTCAGCCCCAGCATTTT.

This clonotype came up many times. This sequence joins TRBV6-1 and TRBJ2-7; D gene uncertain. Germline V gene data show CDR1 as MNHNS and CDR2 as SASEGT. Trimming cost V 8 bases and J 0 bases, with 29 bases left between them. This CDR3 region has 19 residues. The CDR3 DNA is TGTGCCAGCGTAGTTCCTCCCCCTGGTGACCCCATAAGCTCCTACGAGCAGTACTTC. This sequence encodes CASVVPPPGDPISSYEQYF.

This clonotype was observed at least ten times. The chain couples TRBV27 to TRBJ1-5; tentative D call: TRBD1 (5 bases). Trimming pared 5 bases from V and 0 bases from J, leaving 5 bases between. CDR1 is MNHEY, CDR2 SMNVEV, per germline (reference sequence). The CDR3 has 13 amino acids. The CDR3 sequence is CASSQGSNQPQHF. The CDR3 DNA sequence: TGTGCCAGCAGTCAGGGTAGCAATCAGCCCCAGCATTTT.

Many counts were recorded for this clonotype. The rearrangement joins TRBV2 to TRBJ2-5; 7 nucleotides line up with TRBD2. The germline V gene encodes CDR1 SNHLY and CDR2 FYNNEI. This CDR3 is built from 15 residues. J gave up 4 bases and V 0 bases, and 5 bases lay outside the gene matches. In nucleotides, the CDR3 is TGTGCCAGCAGTGAAGCACTAGCGCCGAGAGAGACCCAGTACTTC. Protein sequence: CASSEALAPRETQYF.

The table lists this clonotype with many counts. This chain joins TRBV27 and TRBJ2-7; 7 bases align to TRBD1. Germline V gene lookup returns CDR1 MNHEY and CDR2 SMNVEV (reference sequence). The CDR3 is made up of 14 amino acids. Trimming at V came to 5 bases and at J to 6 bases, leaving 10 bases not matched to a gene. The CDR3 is CASSQNRDSPEQYF. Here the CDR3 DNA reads TGTGCCAGCAGTCAAAACCGGGACAGTCCCGAGCAGTACTTC.

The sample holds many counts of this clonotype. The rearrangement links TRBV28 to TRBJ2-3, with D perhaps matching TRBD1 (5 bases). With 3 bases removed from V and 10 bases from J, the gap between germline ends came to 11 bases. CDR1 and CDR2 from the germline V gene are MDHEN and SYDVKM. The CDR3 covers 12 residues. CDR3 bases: TGTGCCAGCAGTTTTCGGCAGGGCGCGCAGTATTTT. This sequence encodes CASSFRQGAQYF.

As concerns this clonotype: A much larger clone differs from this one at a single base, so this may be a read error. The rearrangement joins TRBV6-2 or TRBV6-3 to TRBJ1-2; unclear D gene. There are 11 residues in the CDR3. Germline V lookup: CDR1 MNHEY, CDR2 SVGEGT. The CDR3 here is CASSGLNGHTF. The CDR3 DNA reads TGTGCCAGCAGCGGACTCAATGGCCACACCTTC.

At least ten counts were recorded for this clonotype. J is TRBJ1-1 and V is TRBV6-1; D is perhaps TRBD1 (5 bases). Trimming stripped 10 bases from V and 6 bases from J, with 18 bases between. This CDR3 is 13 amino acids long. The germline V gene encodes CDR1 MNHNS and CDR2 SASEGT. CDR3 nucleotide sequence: TGTGCCACCTCCAGGGTAGATAGCGCTGAAGCTTTCTTT. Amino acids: CATSRVDSAEAFF.

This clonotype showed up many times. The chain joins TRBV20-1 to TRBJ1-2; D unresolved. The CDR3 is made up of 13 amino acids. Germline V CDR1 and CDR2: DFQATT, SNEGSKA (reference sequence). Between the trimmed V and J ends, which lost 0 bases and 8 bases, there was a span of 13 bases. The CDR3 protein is CSARDGLRRGYTF. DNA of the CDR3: TGCAGTGCTAGAGATGGGCTCAGGAGAGGCTACACCTTC.

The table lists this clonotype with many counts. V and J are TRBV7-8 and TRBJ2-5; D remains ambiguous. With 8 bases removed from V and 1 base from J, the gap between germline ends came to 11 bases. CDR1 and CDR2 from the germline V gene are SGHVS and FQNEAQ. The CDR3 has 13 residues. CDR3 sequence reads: CASARRTQETQYF. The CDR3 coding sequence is TGTGCCAGCGCACGACGGACCCAAGAGACCCAGTACTTC.

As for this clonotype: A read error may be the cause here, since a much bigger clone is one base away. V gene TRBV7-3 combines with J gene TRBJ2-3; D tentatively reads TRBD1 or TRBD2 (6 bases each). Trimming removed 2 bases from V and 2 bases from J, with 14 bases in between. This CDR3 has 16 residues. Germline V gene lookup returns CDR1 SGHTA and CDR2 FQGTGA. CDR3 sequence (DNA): TGTGCCAGCAGCTTATACTTCGGGGGCTTCACAGATACGCAGTATTTT. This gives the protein CASSLYFGGFTDTQYF.

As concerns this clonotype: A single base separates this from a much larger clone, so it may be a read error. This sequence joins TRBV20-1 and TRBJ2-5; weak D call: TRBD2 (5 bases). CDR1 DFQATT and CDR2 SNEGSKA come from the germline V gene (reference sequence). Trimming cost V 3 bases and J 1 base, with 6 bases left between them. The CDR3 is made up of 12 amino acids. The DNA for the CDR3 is TGCAGTGCTAGGCGGGCCCAAGAGACCCAGTACTTC. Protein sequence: CSARRAQETQYF.

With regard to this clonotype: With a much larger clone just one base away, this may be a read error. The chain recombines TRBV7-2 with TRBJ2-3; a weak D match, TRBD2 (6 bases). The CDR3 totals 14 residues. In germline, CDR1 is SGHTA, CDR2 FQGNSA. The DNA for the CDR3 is TGTGCCAGCAGCATCGGGACTCCTCTTGGGACGCAGAATTTT. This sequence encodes CASSIGTPLGTQNF.

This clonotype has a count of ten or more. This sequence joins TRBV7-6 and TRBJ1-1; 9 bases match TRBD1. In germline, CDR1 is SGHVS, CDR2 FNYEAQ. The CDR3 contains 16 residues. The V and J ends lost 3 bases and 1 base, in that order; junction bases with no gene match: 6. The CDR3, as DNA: TGTGCCAGCAGCTTCCCACAGGGGGCTCCGAACACTGAAGCTTTCTTT. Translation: CASSFPQGAPNTEAFF.